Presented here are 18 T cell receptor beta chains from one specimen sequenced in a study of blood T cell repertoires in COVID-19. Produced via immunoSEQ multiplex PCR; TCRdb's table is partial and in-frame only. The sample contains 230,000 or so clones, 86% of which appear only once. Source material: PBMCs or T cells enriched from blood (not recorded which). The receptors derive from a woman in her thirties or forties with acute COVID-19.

The CDR3 spells CASSFRATNEKLFF. In nucleotides, the CDR3 is TGTGCCAGCAGCTTCAGGGCGACTAATGAAAAACTGTTTTTT. The rearrangement links TRBV11-2 to TRBJ1-4; D may be TRBD1 (5 bases). Trimming pared 3 bases from V and 2 bases from J, leaving 7 bases between. Per the germline V gene, CDR1 is SGHAT and CDR2 is FQNNGV. This CDR3 is built from 14 residues.

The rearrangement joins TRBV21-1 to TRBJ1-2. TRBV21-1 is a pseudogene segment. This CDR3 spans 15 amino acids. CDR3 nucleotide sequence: TGTGCCAGCATCCCGGGGGGGCCCCCCGGCTATGGCTACACCTTC. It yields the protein CASIPGGPPGYGYTF.

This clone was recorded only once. In DNA form, the CDR3 reads TGTGCCAGTAGTATGACTAGTTCTAGCACAGATACGCAGTATTTT. It codes for CASSMTSSSTDTQYF. This chain joins TRBV19 and TRBJ2-3, with a weak D call TRBD2 (6 bases). Trimming cost V 3 bases and J 0 bases, with 10 bases left between them. This CDR3 contains 15 residues. Germline CDR1 reads LNHDA; CDR2 reads SQIVND (reference sequence).

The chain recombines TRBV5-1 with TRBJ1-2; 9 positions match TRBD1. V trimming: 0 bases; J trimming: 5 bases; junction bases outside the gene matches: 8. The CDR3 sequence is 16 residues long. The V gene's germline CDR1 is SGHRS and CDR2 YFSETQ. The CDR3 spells CASSLGGTGRSYGYTF. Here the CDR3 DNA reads TGCGCCAGCAGCTTGGGCGGGACAGGGAGATCTTATGGCTACACCTTC.

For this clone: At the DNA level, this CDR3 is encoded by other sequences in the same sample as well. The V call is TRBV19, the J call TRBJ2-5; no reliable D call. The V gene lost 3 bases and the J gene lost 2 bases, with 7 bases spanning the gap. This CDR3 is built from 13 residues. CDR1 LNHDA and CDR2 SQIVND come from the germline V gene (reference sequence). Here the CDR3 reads CASSIAVQETQYF. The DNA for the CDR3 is TGTGCCAGTAGTATCGCAGTACAAGAGACCCAGTACTTC.

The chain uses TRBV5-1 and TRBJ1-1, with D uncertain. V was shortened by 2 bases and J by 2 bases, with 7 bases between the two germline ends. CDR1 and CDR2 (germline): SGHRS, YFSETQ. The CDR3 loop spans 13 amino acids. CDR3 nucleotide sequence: TGCGCCAGCAGCTTTTTAATCAACACTGAAGCTTTCTTT. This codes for CASSFLINTEAFF.

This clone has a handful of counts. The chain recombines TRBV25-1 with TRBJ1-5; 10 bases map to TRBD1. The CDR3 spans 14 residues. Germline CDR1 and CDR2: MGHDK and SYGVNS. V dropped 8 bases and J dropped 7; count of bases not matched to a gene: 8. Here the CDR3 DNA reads TGTGCCAGCGGGGGGACAGGGGCGGGGCAGCCCCAGCATTTT. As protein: CASGGTGAGQPQHF.

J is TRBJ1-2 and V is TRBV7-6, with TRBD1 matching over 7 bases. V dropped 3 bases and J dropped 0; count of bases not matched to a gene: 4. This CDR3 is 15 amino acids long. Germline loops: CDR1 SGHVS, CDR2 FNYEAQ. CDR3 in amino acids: CASSFQGVPNYGYTF. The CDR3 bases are TGTGCCAGCAGCTTCCAGGGGGTTCCTAACTATGGCTACACCTTC.

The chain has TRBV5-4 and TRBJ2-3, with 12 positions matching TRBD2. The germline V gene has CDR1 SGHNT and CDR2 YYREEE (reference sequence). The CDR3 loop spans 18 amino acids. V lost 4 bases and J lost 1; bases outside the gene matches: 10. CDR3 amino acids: CASSPGLAGPARTDTQYF. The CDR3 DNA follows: TGTGCCAGCAGCCCAGGACTAGCGGGACCGGCCCGCACAGATACGCAGTATTTT.

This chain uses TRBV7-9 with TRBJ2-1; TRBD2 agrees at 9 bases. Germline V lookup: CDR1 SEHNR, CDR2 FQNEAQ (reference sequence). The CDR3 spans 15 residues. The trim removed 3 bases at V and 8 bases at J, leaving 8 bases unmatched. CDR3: CASSFSGTSQDEQFF. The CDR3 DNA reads TGTGCCAGCAGCTTCTCCGGGACTAGCCAAGATGAGCAGTTCTTC.

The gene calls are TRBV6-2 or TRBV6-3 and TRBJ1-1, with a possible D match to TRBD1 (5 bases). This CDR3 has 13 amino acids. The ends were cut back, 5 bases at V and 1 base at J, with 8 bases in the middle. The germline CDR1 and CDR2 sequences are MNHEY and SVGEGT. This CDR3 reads CASSAQGNTEAFF. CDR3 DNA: TGTGCCAGCAGTGCTCAGGGGAACACTGAAGCTTTCTTT.

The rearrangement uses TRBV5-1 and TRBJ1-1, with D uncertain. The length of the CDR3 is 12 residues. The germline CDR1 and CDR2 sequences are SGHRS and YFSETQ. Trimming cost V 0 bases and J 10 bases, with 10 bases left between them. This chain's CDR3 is CASSLEGAGAFF. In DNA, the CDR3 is TGCGCCAGCAGCTTGGAGGGAGCGGGAGCTTTCTTT.

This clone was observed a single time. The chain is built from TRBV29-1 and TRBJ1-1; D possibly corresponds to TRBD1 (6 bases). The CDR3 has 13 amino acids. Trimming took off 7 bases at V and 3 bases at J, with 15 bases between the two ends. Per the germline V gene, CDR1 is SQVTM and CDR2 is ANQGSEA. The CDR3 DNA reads TGCAGCGCCGGACAGAGTGATCACACTGAAGCTTTCTTT. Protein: CSAGQSDHTEAFF.

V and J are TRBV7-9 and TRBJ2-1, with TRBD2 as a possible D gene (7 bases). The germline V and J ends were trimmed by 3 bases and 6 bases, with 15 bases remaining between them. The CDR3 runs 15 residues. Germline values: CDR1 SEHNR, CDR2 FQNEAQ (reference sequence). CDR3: CASSFSGGEFNEQFF. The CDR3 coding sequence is TGTGCCAGCAGCTTCTCGGGGGGCGAATTCAATGAGCAGTTCTTC.

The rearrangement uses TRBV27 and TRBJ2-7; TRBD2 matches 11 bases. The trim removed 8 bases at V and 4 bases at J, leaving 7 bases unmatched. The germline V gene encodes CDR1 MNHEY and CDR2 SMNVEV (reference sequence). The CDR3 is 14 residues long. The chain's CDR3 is CASAASGGTYEQYV. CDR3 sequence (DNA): TGTGCCAGCGCGGCTAGCGGGGGGACGTACGAGCAGTACGTC.

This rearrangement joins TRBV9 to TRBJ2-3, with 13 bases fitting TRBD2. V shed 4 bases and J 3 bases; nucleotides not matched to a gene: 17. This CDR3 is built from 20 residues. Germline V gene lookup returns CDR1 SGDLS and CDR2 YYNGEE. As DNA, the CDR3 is TGTGCCAGCAGCTCAGGACTAGCGGGGGCCGTAAGTCTTCTGACAGATACGCAGTATTTT. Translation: CASSSGLAGAVSLLTDTQYF.

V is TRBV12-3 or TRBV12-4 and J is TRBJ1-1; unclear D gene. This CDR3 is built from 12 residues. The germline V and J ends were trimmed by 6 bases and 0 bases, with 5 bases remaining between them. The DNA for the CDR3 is TGTGCCAGCAGCCGTCTGAACACTGAAGCTTTCTTT. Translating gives CASSRLNTEAFF.

The DNA of the CDR3 is TGTGCCACCAGCAGCAGACGGACTTACGAGCAGTACTTC. This codes for CATSSRRTYEQYF. This rearrangement joins TRBV15 to TRBJ2-7, with D possibly TRBD2 on 5 matching bases. V lost 3 bases to trimming and J lost 4 bases, with 10 bases between them. The V gene's germline CDR1 is LNHNV and CDR2 YYDKDF (reference sequence). This CDR3 spans 13 amino acids.